Below, 24 T cell receptor beta chains from the same sample are listed, as sequenced in a study of cytomegalovirus exposure and HLA in healthy donors. PCR primers comprised 60 Vbeta and 13 Jbeta primers. Generated by immunoSEQ multiplex PCR, the TCRdb table keeps only in-frame clones and is missing some. This table has more than 95,000 clones, 81% appearing once. The sequenced sample consisted of PBMCs. The source is a man between 18 and 29 years old in good health and CMV-seronegative.

The chain carries TRBV6-1 and TRBJ2-5; 14 bases map to TRBD2. Looked up from germline, CDR1 is MNHNS and CDR2 is SASEGT. The J segment lost 4 bases and the V segment lost 4 bases, leaving 2 bases of the junction unmatched. This CDR3 has 15 residues. Here the CDR3 reads CASSGLAGGPETQYF. The DNA for the CDR3 is TGTGCCAGCAGTGGACTAGCGGGGGGGCCAGAGACCCAGTACTTC.

Here the CDR3 reads CASSERRGMVYEQYF. In nucleotides, the CDR3 is TGCGCCAGCAGCGAGCGTAGAGGGATGGTCTACGAGCAGTACTTC. The rearrangement joins TRBV10-1 to TRBJ2-7, with D possibly TRBD2 on 5 matching bases. Trimming cost V 6 bases and J 3 bases, with 18 bases left between them. Looked up from germline, CDR1 is WNHNN and CDR2 is SYGVQD (reference sequence). CDR3 length: 15 residues.

The V call is TRBV7-2, the J call TRBJ1-2; perhaps TRBD1 as D (5 bases). Trimming pared 3 bases from V and 6 bases from J, leaving 11 bases between. The CDR3 extends over 13 amino acids. Germline V gene data show CDR1 as SGHTA and CDR2 as FQGNSA. DNA of the CDR3: TGTGCCAGCAGCTTCAGGGAAAGTAATGGCTACACCTTC. As protein: CASSFRESNGYTF.

This clone was counted a single time. J is TRBJ2-7 and V is TRBV7-8; D is perhaps TRBD2 (6 bases). Per germline, CDR1 SGHVS and CDR2 FQNEAQ. There are 14 residues in the CDR3. Trimming shortened V by 3 bases and J by 7 bases, and 16 bases separated the two germline ends. The chain's CDR3 is CASSFLPGGYEQYF. Here the CDR3 DNA reads TGTGCCAGCAGCTTCCTCCCTGGGGGGTATGAGCAGTACTTC.

This clone was counted a single time. Here the CDR3 DNA reads TGTGCCAGCAGTGCGCCCGGGGGGACCGGGGATACGCAGTATTTT. This gives the protein CASSAPGGTGDTQYF. The V and J genes are TRBV6-5 and TRBJ2-3; 7 bases align to TRBD2. The V gene end was trimmed by 5 bases and the J gene end by 6 bases; junction bases not matched to a gene: 11. Germline loops: CDR1 MNHEY, CDR2 SVGAGI. The CDR3 consists of 15 residues.

This clone occurred a few times. The J gene is TRBJ2-1, the V gene TRBV28, with 9 bases aligning to TRBD1. This CDR3 comprises 14 residues. Germline V gene data show CDR1 as MDHEN and CDR2 as SYDVKM. The V segment lost 6 bases and the J segment 7 bases; nucleotides outside the gene matches: 7. DNA for the CDR3: TGTGCCAGCAGCACACAGGGGGCTGGGAATGAGCAGTTCTTC. Translated, it gives CASSTQGAGNEQFF.

V usage is TRBV5-6 and J usage is TRBJ2-3; 10 positions agree with TRBD2. Germline CDR1 SGHDT, CDR2 YYEEEE. V shed 4 bases and J 3 bases; nucleotides not matched to a gene: 11. This CDR3 is 17 amino acids long. Written as DNA, the CDR3 is TGTGCCAGCAGCAGGAGAAGCGGGGGGGTAAGAACAGATACGCAGTATTTT. Translated: CASSRRSGGVRTDTQYF.

The chain uses TRBV5-1 and TRBJ2-1; D might be TRBD2 (7 bases). Between the trimmed V and J ends, which lost 5 bases and 5 bases, there was a span of 20 bases. This CDR3 contains 16 residues. Germline V gene data show CDR1 as SGHRS and CDR2 as YFSETQ. CDR3 coding DNA: TGCGCCAGCAGGGGAGGGCAGGGGTTGACGGACAATGAGCAGTTCTTC. Protein product: CASRGGQGLTDNEQFF. Combining the CDR3 with reference TRBV5-1 and TRBJ2-1 gives the whole variable domain KAGVTQTPRYLIKTRGQQVTLSCSPISGHRSVSWYQQTPGQGLQFLFEYFSETQRNKGNFPGRFSGRQFSNSRSEMNVSTLELGDSALYLCASRGGQGLTDNEQFFGPGTRLTVL.

This clone has more than one count but fewer than ten. CDR3 sequence reads: CASSYSGGSVGEAFF. The CDR3, as DNA: TGTGCCAGCAGTTACTCGGGGGGGAGCGTCGGTGAAGCTTTCTTT. This chain links TRBV6-6 with TRBJ1-1; possible D gene TRBD1, 5 bases. The CDR3 is 15 amino acids. Trimming pared 0 bases from V and 7 bases from J, leaving 15 bases between. CDR1 and CDR2 (germline): MNHNY, SVGAGI (reference sequence).

This chain uses TRBV10-2 with TRBJ2-5, with D maybe TRBD1 (6 bases). Per the germline V gene, CDR1 is WSHSY and CDR2 is SAAADI. This CDR3 has 15 amino acids. The V end lost 5 bases, the J end lost 5 bases, and 18 bases lay between the germline ends. Written as DNA, the CDR3 is TGCGCCAGCAGTTCTCCCTCGCAGGGGCGGGAGACCCAGTACTTC. Protein product: CASSSPSQGRETQYF.

The chain has TRBV2 and TRBJ2-7; D perhaps matches TRBD1 (6 bases). The CDR3 extends over 14 amino acids. CDR1 is SNHLY, CDR2 FYNNEI, per germline. Trimming pared 2 bases from V and 8 bases from J, leaving 16 bases between. In nucleotides, the CDR3 is TGTGCCAGCAGTGAAATACAGGGCCCCGAGCAGCAGTACTTC. Translating it yields CASSEIQGPEQQYF.

The rearrangement links TRBV9 to TRBJ1-1, with 7 bases fitting TRBD1. Germline CDR1 is SGDLS and CDR2 is YYNGEE. The CDR3 loop spans 12 amino acids. Losses at the gene ends were 7 bases for V and 1 base for J; bases not matched to a gene: 1. CDR3 sequence reads: CASGTANTEAFF. CDR3 nucleotides: TGTGCCAGCGGGACAGCGAACACTGAAGCTTTCTTT.

This clone has only a few counts. The CDR3 loop is CASSQDRGVAYEQYF. The CDR3 nucleotides are TGTGCCAGCAGTCAAGACAGGGGAGTGGCCTACGAGCAGTACTTC. The rearrangement uses TRBV5-4 and TRBJ2-7; 8 bases are a match to TRBD1. The CDR3 is 15 residues long. Looked up from germline, CDR1 is SGHNT and CDR2 is YYREEE (reference sequence). Unmatched junction bases numbered 9, after V lost 5 bases and J lost 2 bases.

The rearrangement joins TRBV11-2 to TRBJ2-3; TRBD1 is a possible D gene (9 bases). The CDR3 contains 16 residues. The ends were cut back, 4 bases at V and 4 bases at J, with 18 bases in the middle. The germline gives CDR1 SGHAT, CDR2 FQNNGV. CDR3 region: CASSSGGGQGADTQYF. DNA for the CDR3: TGTGCCAGCAGCTCGGGGGGGGGACAGGGTGCAGATACGCAGTATTTT.

This chain connects TRBV18 to TRBJ2-2; possible D gene TRBD1, 5 bases. The germline V gene encodes CDR1 KGHSH and CDR2 LQKENI. Trimming took 3 bases from V and 4 from J, leaving 9 bases between them. CDR3 size: 14 residues. The CDR3 sequence is CASSPRTLTGELFF. In DNA, the CDR3 is TGTGCCAGCTCACCGCGGACACTCACCGGGGAGCTGTTTTTT.

The chain carries TRBV7-3 and TRBJ2-2, with D tentatively TRBD2 (6 bases). V lost 4 bases, J lost 4 bases, and 19 bases lay in between. Germline V CDR1 and CDR2: SGHTA, FQGTGA. CDR3 size: 17 residues. CDR3 protein: CASSYPASGGGTGELFF. CDR3 bases: TGTGCCAGCAGCTACCCCGCCTCCGGGGGTGGCACCGGGGAGCTGTTTTTT.

The rearrangement joins TRBV10-3 to TRBJ1-2; D call uncertain. Trimming took 6 bases from V and 6 from J, leaving 14 bases between them. The CDR3 sequence is 13 residues long. Germline V CDR1 and CDR2: ENHRY, SYGVKD. The CDR3: CAISRGEGDGYTF. The CDR3 nucleotides are TGTGCCATCAGCCGCGGGGAGGGCGATGGCTACACCTTC.

The rearrangement uses TRBV19 and TRBJ1-2; D may be TRBD1 (6 bases). V lost 6 bases, J lost 4 bases, and 12 bases lay in between. Per germline, CDR1 LNHDA and CDR2 SQIVND (reference sequence). There are 13 residues in the CDR3. The CDR3 nucleotides read TGTGCCAGTAGCCCACAGGGCGCCTATGGCTACACCTTC. The encoded protein is CASSPQGAYGYTF.

The chain has TRBV28 and TRBJ2-5, with a weak D call TRBD1 (6 bases). CDR1 MDHEN and CDR2 SYDVKM come from the germline V gene. The CDR3 extends over 15 amino acids. Trimming stripped 4 bases from V and 6 bases from J, with 18 bases between. CDR3 sequence reads: CASSSRGAGEKTQYF. Here the CDR3 DNA reads TGTGCCAGCAGTTCCAGGGGCGCCGGGGAAAAGACCCAGTACTTC.

The J gene is TRBJ1-3, the V gene TRBV15; D is ambiguous. This CDR3 has 16 amino acids. Germline V gives CDR1 LNHNV, CDR2 YYDKDF (reference sequence). The ends were cut back, 1 base at V and 2 bases at J, with 12 bases in the middle. The CDR3 nucleotides are TGTGCCACCAGCAGAGCCCCCGGGAGCCCTGGAAACACCATATATTTT. It translates to CATSRAPGSPGNTIYF.

The chain has TRBV29-1 and TRBJ2-5; a weak D match, TRBD2 (5 bases). There are 13 residues in the CDR3. Germline V lookup: CDR1 SQVTM, CDR2 ANQGSEA. Trimming took off 3 bases at V and 5 bases at J, with 13 bases between the two ends. The CDR3 bases are TGCAGCGTTGATTCCGGGATGAGGGAGACCCAGTACTTC. Protein sequence: CSVDSGMRETQYF.

The chain carries TRBV19 and TRBJ1-5; D is undetermined. V was shortened by 4 bases and J by 4 bases, with 8 bases between the two germline ends. The CDR3 has 13 residues. Germline-derived CDR1 and CDR2 are LNHDA and SQIVND (reference sequence). CDR3 nucleotide sequence: TGTGCCAGTAGTACGACTGTGAATCAGCCCCAGCATTTT. Translating it yields CASSTTVNQPQHF.

The V call is TRBV27, the J call TRBJ1-5; D may be TRBD1 (5 bases). The CDR3 runs 14 residues. Trimming removed 3 bases from V and 5 bases from J, with 11 bases in between. Germline assignment: CDR1 MNHEY and CDR2 SMNVEV (reference sequence). The CDR3 reads CASSFAGEDQPQHF. The CDR3 nucleotides read TGTGCCAGCAGTTTTGCGGGGGAGGATCAGCCCCAGCATTTT.

The count of this clone is one. The CDR3 region has the DNA TGTGCCAGCAGCCAGGGACTAGGGGGCACAGATACGCAGTATTTT. It yields the protein CASSQGLGGTDTQYF. This chain connects TRBV7-9 to TRBJ2-3, with 8 bases identical to TRBD2. After removal of 5 bases from V and 1 base from J, the junction contained 5 bases not matched to a gene. Per the germline V gene, CDR1 is SEHNR and CDR2 is FQNEAQ (reference sequence). This CDR3 contains 15 residues.